Listed here are 5 T cell receptor beta chains from one sample, sequenced in a study of blood T cell repertoires in COVID-19 (TCRdb year 2020). Library method: the immunoSEQ multiplex PCR assay. As stored in TCRdb, this immuneACCESS dataset retains in-frame rearrangements with V and J assigned. A fraction of the clones does not appear; measured against another copy, unresolved V genes explain less than half of the discrepancy, and the remainder lacks a known reason. In all, the sample holds 25,000 to 35,000 clones, and roughly 89% of those were seen once. Together, the top ten hold 25% to 35% of the sample. The source material was peripheral blood. Receptors were obtained from an older man with acute or convalescent COVID-19.

The V call is TRBV6-5, the J call TRBJ2-3, with D perhaps TRBD2 (5 bases). The CDR3 is 14 amino acids. In germline, CDR1 is MNHEY, CDR2 SVGAGI. V was shortened by 6 bases and J by 6 bases, with 16 bases between the two germline ends. CDR3 protein: CASSTPSRGDTQYF. The CDR3 DNA follows: TGTGCCAGCAGCACCCCCTCGCGCGGGGATACGCAGTATTTT.

This chain uses TRBV3-1 (or the pseudogene TRBV3-2) with TRBJ2-5; weak D call: TRBD2 (5 bases). The CDR3 runs to 14 residues. The germline V gene encodes CDR1 LGHDT and CDR2 YNNKEL (reference sequence). Trimming took 4 bases from V and 4 from J, leaving 13 bases between them. The CDR3 DNA sequence: TGTGCCAGCAGCCCAGAGCGAGGGCGAGAGACCCAGTACTTC. This translates into CASSPERGRETQYF.

The chain recombines TRBV5-8 with TRBJ2-7; 7 nucleotides match TRBD2. The CDR3 contains 15 residues. Trimming removed 1 base from V and 3 bases from J; junction bases left unmatched: 7. Germline CDR1 is SGHTS and CDR2 is YDEGEE. CDR3 region: CASSLWAGRVYEQYF. In DNA form, the CDR3 reads TGTGCCAGCAGCTTGTGGGCGGGGAGGGTCTACGAGCAGTACTTC.

This clone showed up just a few times. The gene calls are TRBV11-3 and TRBJ2-1; 8 bases fit TRBD2. Germline CDR1 reads SGHNT; CDR2 reads YENEEA. Trimming at V came to 1 base and at J to 4 bases, leaving 6 bases not matched to a gene. The CDR3 is 16 residues long. The CDR3 region is CASSLGGGRRYNEQFF. The CDR3 DNA is TGTGCCAGCAGCTTAGGTGGCGGGAGGAGGTACAATGAGCAGTTCTTC.

The chain carries TRBV5-1 and TRBJ1-2; maybe TRBD1 (5 bases). This CDR3 spans 14 amino acids. Trimming removed 0 bases at V and 3 bases at J, with 9 bases between. CDR1 and CDR2 from the germline V gene are SGHRS and YFSETQ. The CDR3 DNA is TGCGCCAGCAGCTTGGGAGGGGACTACTATGGCTACACCTTC. Amino acids: CASSLGGDYYGYTF.